The clone carrying this TCR beta chain ranks as medium-sized. The antigen is not known. This sample is drawn from a study of cytomegalovirus exposure and HLA in healthy donors. The study, taken as a whole, reports: Overall, roughly 170 TCR beta chains were annotated as cytomegalovirus-associated. In the 95 to 150 validation repertoires, a later analysis found that first-cohort TCR clusters tended to co-occur.

Repertoires were generated with immunoSEQ multiplex PCR, while TCRdb's copy carries only in-frame clones and drops some. The repertoire holds 200,000 to 300,000 clones, with 90% as singletons. In germline, CDR1 is LNHDA, CDR2 SQIVND (reference sequence). The CDR3 spans 16 residues. V shed 7 bases and J shed 0 bases, with 13 bases lying between them. This sequence was found in a woman in her thirties in good health and CMV-seronegative. Sequencing was done on a sample of PBMCs. V usage is TRBV19 and J usage is TRBJ2-6; D is undetermined. The CDR3 protein is CASTPGPPSGANVLTF. CDR3 DNA: TGTGCCAGTACCCCAGGTCCCCCCTCTGGGGCCAACGTCCTGACTTTC.